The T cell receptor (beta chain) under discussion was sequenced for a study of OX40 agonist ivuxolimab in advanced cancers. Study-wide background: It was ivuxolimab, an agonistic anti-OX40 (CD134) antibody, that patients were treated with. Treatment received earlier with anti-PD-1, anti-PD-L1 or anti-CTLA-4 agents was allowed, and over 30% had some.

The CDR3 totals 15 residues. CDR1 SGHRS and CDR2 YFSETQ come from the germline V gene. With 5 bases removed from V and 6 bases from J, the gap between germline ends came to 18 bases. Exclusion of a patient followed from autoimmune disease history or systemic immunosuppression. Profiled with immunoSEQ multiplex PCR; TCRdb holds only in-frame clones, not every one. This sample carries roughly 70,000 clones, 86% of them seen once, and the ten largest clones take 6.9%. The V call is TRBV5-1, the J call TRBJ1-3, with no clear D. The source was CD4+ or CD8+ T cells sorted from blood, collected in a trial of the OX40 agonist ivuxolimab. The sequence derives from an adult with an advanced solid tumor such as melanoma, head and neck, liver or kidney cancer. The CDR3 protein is CASSTLGPSQNTIYF. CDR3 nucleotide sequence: TGCGCCAGCAGTACCTTAGGACCCTCTCAAAACACCATATATTTT.